This paragraph covers one T cell receptor (beta chain) sequence. This clone was picked up one time. What antigen it recognizes has not been identified. No quality values exist for individual bases; no much larger clone is one base distant. From the cysteine up to the phenylalanine, the CDR3 has a length of 14 residues. The sequence is cut down to CDR3 DNA, 42 bases in frame from base 1. The junction shows trimming of 10 bases on V and 8 bases on J, plus 23 bases between the germline ends. Via the germline V gene (reference sequence), CDR1 is LNHDA and CDR2 SQIVND. The sample belongs to a study of shared clonotypes between healthy human individuals (TCRdb year 2020). Study-level background: Two women and a few men aged 18 to 49 years were included in the cohort. The study deeply sequenced blood TCR repertoires of about 5 healthy adults to estimate repertoire size and the extent of clonotype sharing between individuals. Different laboratories and diverse techniques were used to prepare libraries and sequence TCR repertoires, to increase sequencing depth and limit assay-specific biases. For each donor, CD4 naive and CD4 memory were each given three plates, CD8 naive was given two plates, and CD8 memory was given one plate. Per donor, leukapheresis produced somewhere between about 0.85 and 8.9 billion PBMCs. Here is what the overall study found, with its caveats: Across a few donors, roughly 5% of naive CD4, roughly 3.3% of naive CD8, around 2.5% of memory CD4, and approximately 0.4% of memory CD8 clonotypes were shared. Because the study included only a small number of donors, the genetic and exposure-history diversity represented was limited. Estimated clonotype richness was generally larger for naive than for memory subsets. Pairwise subsampling indicated that sequencing depth was expected to affect the degree of clonotype sharing among donors. Incomplete sequencing was indicated by rarefaction of sorted-subset datasets, despite the large sequencing depth. Sampling was limited to blood, and TCR repertoires in tissue likely differ from TCR repertoires in blood. Compared with non-shared clonotypes, the clonotypes found in all four sorted-subset donors had higher generation probabilities.

Donors were healthy HIV-negative adults with no recently reported acute infections or vaccinations. Every donor was a Caucasian adult residing in Nashville, Tennessee, USA. CD4+ T cells were enriched by magnetic negative selection, after which naive cells were positively selected on CD45RA and the negative fraction was taken as the memory subset. Blood was collected by leukapheresis, and PBMCs were isolated by Ficoll-Histopaque density gradient centrifugation and then cryopreserved in liquid nitrogen vapor phase. Analytical flow cytometry was used to check the purity and quantity of each magnetically sorted T cell population. Genomic DNA was isolated from every sorted fraction and measured by UV absorbance on a Nanodrop 2000c. TCR CDR3 regions were amplified from genomic DNA by multiplex PCR using the deep immunoSEQ assay. Extracted genomic DNA from each cell subset was distributed evenly across all wells of several immunoSEQ 96-well plates, and each plate was treated as a replicate. For sorted subsets, around 0.2 ug genomic DNA, equal to about 30,000 T cell genomes, was loaded into each replicate PCR. Purified libraries were quantified with a Qubit 3.0 fluorometer, sized on a Bioanalyzer 2100, and re-quantified with the KAPA Library Quantification kit. Each immunoSEQ 96-well plate was sequenced on its own single-read 150-cycle Illumina NextSeq 550 flow cell. As for the authors' bioinformatics: The immunoSEQ output contained only junctional sequences without quality scores, so filtering could not match that applied to full-length reads. Sequences were annotated with PyIR, a Python wrapper for IgBLAST v1.9, using IMGT germline references to assign V/J genes and CDR3. Any read was removed if the V/J assignment was weak (E-value above 1e-6), the CDR3 was missing, or the read contained stop codons, out-of-frame junctions, or ambiguous translated residues. V3J clonotypes were defined by identical inferred V gene, J gene, and CDR3 amino acid sequence. Percentage overlap between repertoires was calculated by dividing the number of shared unique clonotypes by the size of the smaller repertoire. RTK rarefaction, the Chao1 estimator, and Recon v2.1 estimates of unobserved clonotypes were used to assess repertoire richness. Generation probabilities were computed with OLGA for all TCRbeta clonotypes obtained by the gDNA method from a few donors. The immuneACCESS repertoire file appears here via TCRdb, limited to in-frame rearrangements. These files lack a portion of the clones; in checked studies, under half of the deficit traces to unresolved V genes, and the cause of the others is not known. Clone size and the V and J calls come from that table; the DNA yielded D and trimming. This sample lists approximately 2.5 million clones; approximately 93% were detected once. The ten largest clonotypes hold 0.36% of the sample.

The rearranged segments are TRBV19 and TRBJ1-2, with the D gene not confidently named. This clonotype originated in a man between 18 and 35 years old in good health. Some clones in this sample may be carry-over from other donors' samples. The sequencing sample was made of naive CD4+ T cells from PBMCs. The cell subset or site label corresponds to: CD45RA+ positively selected. CDR3 protein: CAIPPRTEEVGYTF. The nucleotide sequence is TGTGCCATTCCCCCCAGGACTGAGGAAGTCGGCTACACCTTC.